The T cell receptor beta chain described here comes from a study of response to subunit inactivated influenza vaccine (dated by TCRdb to the late 2010s). For the study in its entirety: To follow how T cells responded to a trivalent subunit inactivated influenza vaccine, the researchers relied on deep quantitative profiling of the T cell receptor repertoire.

The full study reports these points: The authors proposed that each seasonal influenza vaccination may bring in only a limited number of new T cells.

Library creation used RT-PCR. Sequenced using an Illumina HiSeq 2500. TCRdb reran the public reads through fastp at Q25 and MiXCR, keeping productive beta chains. CDR3 protein duplicates are merged, each entry listing the most common genes and DNA. For this sample the table gives about 540,000 distinct CDR3 sequences, of which roughly 25% were detected only once. The ten most abundant clones make up 2.5% to 3% of the sample. The germline V gene yields SGHRS for CDR1 and YFSETQ for CDR2. The CDR3 goes from the cysteine to the phenylalanine over 15 residues. The DNA shown is the 45-base CDR3, in frame from base 1. Compared with germline, V lacks 7 bases and J lacks 4 bases; bases without a gene match: 12. Regarding this clonotype: Its antigen has not been determined. No much larger clone is present one base from it, and per-base qualities are unavailable.

This sample was shared with a second study, whose subject was T cells expressing NK-cell markers. As that second paper reports: 5'RACE template switching, by which a universal primer site and unique molecular identifiers were added, was used to make TCR beta cDNA libraries. Three sorted T-cell subsets (CD3+CD56+NKG2C+, CD3+CD56+NKG2C- and CD3+CD56-NKG2C+) from seven to nine donors had their TCR beta-chain repertoires profiled. Seven of the eight sequenced donors were HCMV-seropositive and one was HCMV-seronegative. In several experiments an anti-gammadeltaTCR antibody was added to restrict sorting to alphabetaTCR-expressing T cells. In 5 to 7 donors, the dominant CD3+CD56+NKG2C+ clonotypes were found to rank among the top 10 CD8+ clonotypes and to make up roughly 1.0-8% of CD8+ T cells. Those dominant clonotypes were again the most abundant among CD3+CD56-NKG2C+ cells in a few donors, at about 25-60.1%. Whether the expanded NKG2C-expressing T cell clones were specific for HCMV antigens was left unclear. The eight sequenced donors were randomly selected healthy volunteers, three men and five women. HCMV-specific IgG was detected in serum with a commercial ELISA kit to determine HCMV serostatus. Ficoll density gradient centrifugation was used to isolate peripheral blood mononuclear cells from blood. Magnetic immunoseparation with Miltenyi isolation kits was used to isolate CD4+ and CD8+ T cells from PBMC. cDNA synthesis was primed from the TCR beta constant segment and was followed by two successive PCR amplification steps. Libraries were sequenced as 2 x 150 bp reads on Illumina HiSeq 2000/2500, MiSeq or NextSeq. MIGEC handled demultiplexing of the reads and grouping by UMI, while MiTCR was used to assemble and quantify clonotypes. Only TCR cDNA sequences supported by at least two reads were kept to exclude erroneous sequences. The tcR package was used for downstream repertoire analysis, with clonotypes matched between fractions based on CDR3 nucleotide sequence plus V segment. Antigen specificity was annotated against VDJdb with VDJmatch, allowing one amino acid substitution in CDR3.

The receptor was isolated from a man over 45 who received an inactivated influenza vaccine. Donor details come from another sample of the same person, matched by shared clones. The rearranged chain carries TRBV5-1 and TRBJ2-5; TRBD1 agrees with 8 junctional bases. Here the sequenced sample was CD4+ T cells sorted from PBMCs, taken 11 to 12 days after vaccination. The CDR3 sequence is CASHWTGQTGETQYF. The DNA sequence is TGCGCCAGCCACTGGACAGGGCAAACTGGAGAGACCCAGTACTTC.